This T cell receptor (beta chain) was profiled in a study of cytomegalovirus exposure and HLA in healthy donors. This CDR3 spans 13 amino acids. The V gene's germline CDR1 is MNHEY and CDR2 SMNVEV (reference sequence). V gave up 0 bases and J gave up 11 bases; unmatched junction bases: 6. Primers: 60 Vbeta forward and 13 Jbeta reverse. Data came from immunoSEQ multiplex PCR; TCRdb stores just in-frame clones and leaves some out. The sample lists around 170,000 clones, 65% to 85% occurring once. The source of this sequence is a woman aged 50 to 65 in good health and CMV-seropositive. The rearrangement uses TRBV27 and TRBJ1-1; 7 bases match TRBD1. Sequencing was performed on PBMCs. CDR3 coding DNA: TGTGCCAGCAGTTTATCCAGGGACAGAGGGGCTTTCTTT. It specifies CASSLSRDRGAFF.